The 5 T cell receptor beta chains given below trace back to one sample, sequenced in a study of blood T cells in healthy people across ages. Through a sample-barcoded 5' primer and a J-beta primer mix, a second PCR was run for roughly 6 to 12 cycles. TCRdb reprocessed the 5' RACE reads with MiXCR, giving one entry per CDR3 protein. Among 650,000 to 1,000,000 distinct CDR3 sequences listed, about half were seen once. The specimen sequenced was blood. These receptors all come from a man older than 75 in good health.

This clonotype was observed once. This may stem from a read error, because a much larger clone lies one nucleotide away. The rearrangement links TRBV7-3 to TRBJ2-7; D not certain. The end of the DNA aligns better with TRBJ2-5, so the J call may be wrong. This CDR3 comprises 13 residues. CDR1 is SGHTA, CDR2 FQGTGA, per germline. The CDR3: CASSVARQETQYF. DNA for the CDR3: TGTGCCAGCAGTGTAGCACGTCAAGAGACCCAGTACTTC.

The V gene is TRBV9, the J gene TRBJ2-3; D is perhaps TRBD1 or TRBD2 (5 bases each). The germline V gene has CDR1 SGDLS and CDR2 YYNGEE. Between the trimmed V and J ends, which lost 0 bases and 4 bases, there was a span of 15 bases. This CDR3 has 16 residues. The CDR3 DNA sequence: TGTGCCAGCAGCGTAGAGGGGACCCGGGTCCCAGATACGCAGTATTTT. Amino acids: CASSVEGTRVPDTQYF. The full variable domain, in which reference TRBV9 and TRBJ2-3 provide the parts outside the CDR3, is DSGVTQTPKHLITATGQRVTLRCSPRSGDLSVYWYQQSLDQGLQFLIQYYNGEERAKGNILERFSAQQFPDLHSELNLSSLELGDSALYFCASSVEGTRVPDTQYFGPGTRLTVL.

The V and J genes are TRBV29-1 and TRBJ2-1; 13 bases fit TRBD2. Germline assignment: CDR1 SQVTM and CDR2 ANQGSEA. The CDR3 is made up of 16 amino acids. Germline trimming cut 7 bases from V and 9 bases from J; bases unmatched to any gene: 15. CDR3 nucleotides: TGCAGCGGGATACCCCCTACTAGCGGGGGGGCAAGTGAGCAGTTCTTC. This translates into CSGIPPTSGGASEQFF.

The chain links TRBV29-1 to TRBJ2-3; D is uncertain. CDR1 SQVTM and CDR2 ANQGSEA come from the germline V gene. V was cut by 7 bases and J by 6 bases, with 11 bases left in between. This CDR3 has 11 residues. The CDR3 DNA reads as TGCAGCGCCGAACCCCTGGATACGCAGTATTTT. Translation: CSAEPLDTQYF.

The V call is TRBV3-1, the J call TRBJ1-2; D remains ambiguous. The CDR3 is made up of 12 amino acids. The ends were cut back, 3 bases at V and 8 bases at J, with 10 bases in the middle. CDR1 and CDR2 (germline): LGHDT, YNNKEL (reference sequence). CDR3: CASSQLLEGYTF. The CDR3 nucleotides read TGTGCCAGCAGCCAGTTACTCGAGGGCTACACCTTC.